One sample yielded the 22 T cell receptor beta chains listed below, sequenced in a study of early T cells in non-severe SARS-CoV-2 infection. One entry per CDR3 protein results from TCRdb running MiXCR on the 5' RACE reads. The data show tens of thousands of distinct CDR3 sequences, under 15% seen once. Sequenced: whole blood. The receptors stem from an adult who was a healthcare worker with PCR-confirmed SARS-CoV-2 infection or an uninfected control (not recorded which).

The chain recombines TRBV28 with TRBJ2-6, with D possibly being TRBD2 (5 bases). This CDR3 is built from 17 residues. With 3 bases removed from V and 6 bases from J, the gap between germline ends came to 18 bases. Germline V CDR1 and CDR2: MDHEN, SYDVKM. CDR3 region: CASSFRADYREANVLTF. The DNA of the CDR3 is TGTGCCAGCAGTTTCCGGGCCGACTACCGTGAGGCCAACGTCCTGACTTTC. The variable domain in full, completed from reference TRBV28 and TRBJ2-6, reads DVKVTQSSRYLVKRTGEKVFLECVQDMDHENMFWYRQDPGLGLRLIYFSYDVKMKEKGDIPEGYSVSREKKERFSLILESASTNQTSMYLCASSFRADYREANVLTFGAGSRLTVL.

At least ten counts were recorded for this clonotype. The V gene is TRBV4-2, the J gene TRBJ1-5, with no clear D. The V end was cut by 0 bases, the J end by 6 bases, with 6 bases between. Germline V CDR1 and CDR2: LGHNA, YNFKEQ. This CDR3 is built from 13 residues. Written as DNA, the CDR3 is TGTGCCAGCAGCCAAGATGTGGCTCAGCCCCAGCATTTT. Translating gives CASSQDVAQPQHF.

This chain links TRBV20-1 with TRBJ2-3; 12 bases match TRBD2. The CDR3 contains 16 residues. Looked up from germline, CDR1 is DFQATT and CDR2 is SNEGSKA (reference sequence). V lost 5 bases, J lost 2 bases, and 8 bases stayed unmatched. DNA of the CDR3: TGCAGTGCTGTCTCTCTAGCGGGAGGGATCACAGATACGCAGTATTTT. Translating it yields CSAVSLAGGITDTQYF.

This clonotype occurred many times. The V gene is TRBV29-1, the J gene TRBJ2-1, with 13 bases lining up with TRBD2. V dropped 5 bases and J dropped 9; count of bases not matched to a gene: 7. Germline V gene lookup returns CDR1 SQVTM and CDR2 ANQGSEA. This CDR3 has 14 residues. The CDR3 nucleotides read TGCAGCGTTTCCTGGACTAGCGGGAGCGGTGAGCAGTTCTTC. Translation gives CSVSWTSGSGEQFF.

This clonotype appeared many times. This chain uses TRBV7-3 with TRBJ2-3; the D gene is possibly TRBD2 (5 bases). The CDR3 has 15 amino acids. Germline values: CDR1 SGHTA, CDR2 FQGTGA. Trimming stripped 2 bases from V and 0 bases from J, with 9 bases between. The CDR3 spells CASSLRGGSTDTQYF. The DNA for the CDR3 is TGTGCCAGCAGCTTACGAGGCGGGAGCACAGATACGCAGTATTTT.

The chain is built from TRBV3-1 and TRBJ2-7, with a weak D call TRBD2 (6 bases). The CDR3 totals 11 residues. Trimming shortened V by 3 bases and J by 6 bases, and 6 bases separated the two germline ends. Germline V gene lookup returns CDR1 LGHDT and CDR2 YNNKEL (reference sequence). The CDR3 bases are TGTGCCAGCAGCCAGGGGGGCGAGCAGTACTTC. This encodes CASSQGGEQYF.

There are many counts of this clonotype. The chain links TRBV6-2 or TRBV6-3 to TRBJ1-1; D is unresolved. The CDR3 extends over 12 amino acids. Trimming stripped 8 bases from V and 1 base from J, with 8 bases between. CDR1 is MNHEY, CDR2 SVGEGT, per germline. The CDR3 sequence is CASWSTNTEAFF. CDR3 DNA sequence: TGTGCCAGCTGGAGCACGAACACTGAAGCTTTCTTT.

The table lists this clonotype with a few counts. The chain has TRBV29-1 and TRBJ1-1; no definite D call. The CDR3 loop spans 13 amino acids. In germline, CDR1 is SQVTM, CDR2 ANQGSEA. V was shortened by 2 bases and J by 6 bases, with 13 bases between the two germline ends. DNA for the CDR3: TGCAGCGTTGAACCCACAGAGGGCTCTGAAGCTTTCTTT. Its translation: CSVEPTEGSEAFF. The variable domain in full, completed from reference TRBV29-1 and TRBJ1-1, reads SAVISQKPSRDICQRGTSLTIQCQVDSQVTMMFWYRQQPGQSLTLIATANQGSEATYESGFVIDKFPISRPNLTFSTLTVSNMSPEDSSIYLCSVEPTEGSEAFFGQGTRLTVV.

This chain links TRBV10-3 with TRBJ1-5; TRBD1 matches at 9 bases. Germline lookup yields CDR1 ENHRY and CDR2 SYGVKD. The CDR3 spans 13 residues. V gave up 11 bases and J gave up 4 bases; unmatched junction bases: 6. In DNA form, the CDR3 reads TGTGCCGTGGGACAGGGTGAGAATCAGCCCCAGCATTTT. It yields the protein CAVGQGENQPQHF.

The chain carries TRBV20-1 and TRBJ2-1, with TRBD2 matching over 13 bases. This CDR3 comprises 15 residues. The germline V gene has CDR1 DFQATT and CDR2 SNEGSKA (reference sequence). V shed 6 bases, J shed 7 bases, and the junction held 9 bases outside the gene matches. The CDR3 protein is CSATELAGGWNEQFF. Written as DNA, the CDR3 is TGCAGTGCCACAGAACTAGCGGGGGGGTGGAATGAGCAGTTCTTC.

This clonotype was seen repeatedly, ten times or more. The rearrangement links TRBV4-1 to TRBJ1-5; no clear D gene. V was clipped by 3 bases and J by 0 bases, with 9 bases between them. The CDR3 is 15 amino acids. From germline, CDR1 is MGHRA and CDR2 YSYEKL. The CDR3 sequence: CASSHYQDSNQPQHF. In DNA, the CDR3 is TGCGCCAGCAGCCATTACCAGGATAGCAATCAGCCCCAGCATTTT.

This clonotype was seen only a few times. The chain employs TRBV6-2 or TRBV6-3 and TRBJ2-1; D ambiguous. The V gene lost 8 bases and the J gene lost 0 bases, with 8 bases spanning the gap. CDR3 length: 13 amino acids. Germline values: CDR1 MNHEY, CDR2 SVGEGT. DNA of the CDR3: TGTGCCAGCCGTATTGGCTCCTACAATGAGCAGTTCTTC. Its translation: CASRIGSYNEQFF.

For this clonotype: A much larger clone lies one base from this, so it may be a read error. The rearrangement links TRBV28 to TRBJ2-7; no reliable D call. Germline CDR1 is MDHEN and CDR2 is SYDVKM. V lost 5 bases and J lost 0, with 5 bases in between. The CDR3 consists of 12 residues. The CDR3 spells CASSPVSYEQYF. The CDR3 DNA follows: TGTGCCAGCAGTCCCGTCTCCTACGAGCAGTACTTC.

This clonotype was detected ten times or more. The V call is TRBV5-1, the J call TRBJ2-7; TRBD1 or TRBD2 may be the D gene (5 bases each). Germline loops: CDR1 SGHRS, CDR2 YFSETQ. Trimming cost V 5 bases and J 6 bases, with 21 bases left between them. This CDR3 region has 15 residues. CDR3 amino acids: CASRETVSGPTEQYF. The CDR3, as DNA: TGCGCCAGCAGGGAGACAGTAAGCGGACCAACCGAGCAGTACTTC.

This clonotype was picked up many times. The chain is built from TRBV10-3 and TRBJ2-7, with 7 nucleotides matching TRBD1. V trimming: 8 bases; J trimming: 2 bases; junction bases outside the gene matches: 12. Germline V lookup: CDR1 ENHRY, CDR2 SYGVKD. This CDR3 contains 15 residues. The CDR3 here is CAISAGGKFAYEQYF. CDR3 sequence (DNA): TGTGCCATCTCCGCAGGGGGAAAATTCGCCTACGAGCAGTACTTC.

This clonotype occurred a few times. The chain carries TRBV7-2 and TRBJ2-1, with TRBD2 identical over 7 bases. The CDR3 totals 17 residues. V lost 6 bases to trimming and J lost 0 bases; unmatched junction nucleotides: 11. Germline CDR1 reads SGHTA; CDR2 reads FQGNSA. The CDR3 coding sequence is TGTGCCAGCAGACCGCGGGGGTCTTCCGCCTCCTACAATGAGCAGTTCTTC. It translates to CASRPRGSSASYNEQFF.

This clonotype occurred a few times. The CDR3 sequence is CASSLSMTGANYPYEQYF. DNA for the CDR3: TGTGCCAGCAGCTTGAGTATGACGGGGGCAAACTACCCCTACGAGCAGTACTTC. The chain combines TRBV11-2 with TRBJ2-7; D possibly matches TRBD1 or TRBD2 (6 bases each). V was shortened by 3 bases and J by 2 bases, with 23 bases between the two germline ends. The CDR3 totals 18 residues. Germline-derived CDR1 and CDR2 are SGHAT and FQNNGV.

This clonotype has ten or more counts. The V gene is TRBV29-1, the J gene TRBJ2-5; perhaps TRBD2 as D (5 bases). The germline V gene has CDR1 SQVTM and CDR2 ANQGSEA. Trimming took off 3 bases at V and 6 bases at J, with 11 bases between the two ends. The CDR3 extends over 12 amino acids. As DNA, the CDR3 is TGCAGCGTTGACCAGACGGGGAAGACCCAGTACTTC. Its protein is CSVDQTGKTQYF.

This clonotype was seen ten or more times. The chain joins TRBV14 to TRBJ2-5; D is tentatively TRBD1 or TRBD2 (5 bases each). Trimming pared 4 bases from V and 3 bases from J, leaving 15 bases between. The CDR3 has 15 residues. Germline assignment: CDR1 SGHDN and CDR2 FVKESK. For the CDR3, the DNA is TGTGCCAGCAGCCTGAGGGACCCCGAGAAAGAGACCCAGTACTTC. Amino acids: CASSLRDPEKETQYF.

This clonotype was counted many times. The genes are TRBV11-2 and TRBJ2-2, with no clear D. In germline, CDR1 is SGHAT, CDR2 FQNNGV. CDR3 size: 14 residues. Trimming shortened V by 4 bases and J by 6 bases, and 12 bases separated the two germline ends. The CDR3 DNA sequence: TGTGCCAGCAGCTCCCCCACTCGGGCCGGGGAGCTGTTTTTT. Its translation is CASSSPTRAGELFF. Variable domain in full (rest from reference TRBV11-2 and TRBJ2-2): EAGVAQSPRYKIIEKRQSVAFWCNPISGHATLYWYQQILGQGPKLLIQFQNNGVVDDSQLPKDRFSAERLKGVDSTLKIQPAKLEDSAVYLCASSSPTRAGELFFGEGSRLTVL.

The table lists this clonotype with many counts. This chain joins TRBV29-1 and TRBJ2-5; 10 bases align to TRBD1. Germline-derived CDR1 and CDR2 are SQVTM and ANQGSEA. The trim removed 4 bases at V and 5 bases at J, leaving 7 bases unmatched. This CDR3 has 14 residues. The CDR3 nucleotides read TGCAGCGTTGGACAGGGGGCTGGTACGGAGACCCAGTACTTC. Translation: CSVGQGAGTETQYF. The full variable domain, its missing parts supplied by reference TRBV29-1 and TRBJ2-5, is SAVISQKPSRDICQRGTSLTIQCQVDSQVTMMFWYRQQPGQSLTLIATANQGSEATYESGFVIDKFPISRPNLTFSTLTVSNMSPEDSSIYLCSVGQGAGTETQYFGPGTRLLVL.

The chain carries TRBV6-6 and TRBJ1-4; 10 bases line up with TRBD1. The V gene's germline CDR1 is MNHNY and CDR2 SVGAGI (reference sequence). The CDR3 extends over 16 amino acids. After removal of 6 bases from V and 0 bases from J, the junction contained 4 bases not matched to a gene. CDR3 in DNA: TGTGCCAGCAGCAAAGGACAGGGGGCAACTAATGAAAAACTGTTTTTT. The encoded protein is CASSKGQGATNEKLFF.